The clone carrying this TCR beta chain was detected only a few times. The antigen is not known. This CDR3 comprises 14 residues. Trimming at V came to 2 bases and at J to 6 bases, leaving 3 bases not matched to a gene. This entry is derived from a study of CD8 T cells in ankylosing spondylitis. Findings of the study overall: As for the disease-linked clones, they showed a CD8+ phenotype and occurred at relatively low frequencies in peripheral blood. Reportedly, matched ankylosing spondylitis synovial fluid was significantly enriched for disease-linked clones. In reactive arthritis synovial fluid and blood, some motif variants had been reported before.

Quantitative 5'-RACE with molecular barcodes generated TCR beta libraries. A single record per CDR3 protein comes from TCRdb applying MiXCR to the 5' RACE reads. The sample has some 270,000 distinct CDR3 sequences, over 15% seen once. The specimen sequenced was blood, either unsorted or a sorted T cell fraction (not recorded which). This clonotype was sampled from a male donor with ankylosing spondylitis or in good health (not recorded which). This chain links TRBV12-3 or TRBV12-4 with TRBJ2-2, with TRBD2 identical over 7 bases. The CDR3 reads CASSLTSVAGELFF. The CDR3 DNA reads TGTGCCAGCAGTTTAACTAGCGTGGCCGGGGAGCTGTTTTTT.